The subject of this entry is one T cell receptor (beta chain). The sample belongs to a study of shared clonotypes between healthy human individuals. Trimming took 4 bases from V and 2 from J, leaving 19 bases between them. The germline V gene encodes CDR1 MGHRA and CDR2 YSYEKL. There are 17 residues in the CDR3. The repertoire was sequenced with immunoSEQ multiplex PCR; TCRdb's copy has only in-frame clones and lacks some. The top ten hold around 1.8% of the sample, which has 600,000 to 750,000 clones, over 55% seen once. The chain employs TRBV4-1 and TRBJ2-3; the D gene is possibly TRBD1 (5 bases). Material: memory CD4+ T cells sorted from blood. Subset given: CD45RA-negative fraction. The TCR comes from a woman in her thirties in good health. The CDR3 is CASSRSQGTQYTDTQYF. The CDR3 DNA reads as TGCGCCAGCAGCCGTAGTCAGGGTACACAATACACAGATACGCAGTATTTT.